This T cell receptor (beta chain) comes out of a study of T cell changes during pregnancy in multiple sclerosis. This table comes from immunoSEQ multiplex PCR, and its TCRdb copy is limited to in-frame clones, with some not included. The table shows approximately 20,000 clones, with approximately 90% occurring only once. The ends lost 3 bases at V and 5 bases at J; junction bases unmatched: 5. There are 16 residues in the CDR3. The germline CDR1 and CDR2 sequences are LNHDA and SQIVND (reference sequence). The rearrangement joins TRBV19 to TRBJ2-1, with 12 bases that match TRBD1. This sample comprised CD8+ T cells from peripheral blood mononuclear cells, obtained in the second trimester of pregnancy. The clonotype comes from a female donor in good health, enrolled as a control in a pregnancy study. Here the CDR3 DNA reads TGTGCCAGTAGTATCGGGACAGGGGGCCTTAACAATGAGCAGTTCTTC. It codes for CASSIGTGGLNNEQFF. Variable domain in full (rest from reference TRBV19 and TRBJ2-1): DGGITQSPKYLFRKEGQNVTLSCEQNLNHDAMYWYRQDPGQGLRLIYYSQIVNDFQKGDIAEGYSVSREKKESFPLTVTSAQKNPTAFYLCASSIGTGGLNNEQFFGPGTRLTVL.